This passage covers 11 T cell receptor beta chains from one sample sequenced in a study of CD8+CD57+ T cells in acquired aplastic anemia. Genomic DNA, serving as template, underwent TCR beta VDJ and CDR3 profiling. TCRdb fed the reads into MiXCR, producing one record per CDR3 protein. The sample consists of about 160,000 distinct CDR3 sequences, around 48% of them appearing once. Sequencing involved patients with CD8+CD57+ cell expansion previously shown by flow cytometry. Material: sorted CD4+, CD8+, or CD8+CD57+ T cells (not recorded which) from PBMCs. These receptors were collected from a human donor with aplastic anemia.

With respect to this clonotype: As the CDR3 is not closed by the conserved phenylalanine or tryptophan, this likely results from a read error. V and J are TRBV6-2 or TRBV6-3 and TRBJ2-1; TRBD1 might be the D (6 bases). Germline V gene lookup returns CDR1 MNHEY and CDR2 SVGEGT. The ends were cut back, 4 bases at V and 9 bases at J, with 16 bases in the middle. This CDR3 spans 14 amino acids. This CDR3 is CASSLQGSLAEQFS. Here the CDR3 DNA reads TGTGCCAGCAGTTTACAGGGTAGTCTTGCTGAGCAGTTCTCC.

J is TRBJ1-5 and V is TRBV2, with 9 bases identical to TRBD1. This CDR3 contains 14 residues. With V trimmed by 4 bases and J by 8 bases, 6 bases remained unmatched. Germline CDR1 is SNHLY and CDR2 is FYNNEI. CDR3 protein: CASSGTGVKEPQHF. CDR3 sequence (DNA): TGTGCCAGCAGTGGGACAGGGGTTAAAGAGCCCCAGCATTTT.

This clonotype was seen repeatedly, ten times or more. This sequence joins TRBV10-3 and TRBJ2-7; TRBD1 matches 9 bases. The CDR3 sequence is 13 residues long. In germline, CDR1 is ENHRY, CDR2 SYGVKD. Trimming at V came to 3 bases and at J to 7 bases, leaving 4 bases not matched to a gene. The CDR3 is CAISEQGAVEQYF. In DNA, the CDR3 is TGTGCCATCAGTGAACAGGGGGCGGTTGAGCAGTACTTC.

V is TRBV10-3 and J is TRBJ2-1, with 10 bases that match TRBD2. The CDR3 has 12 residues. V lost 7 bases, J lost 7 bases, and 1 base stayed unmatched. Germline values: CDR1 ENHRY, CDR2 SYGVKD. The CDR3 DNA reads TGTGCCATCAAGACTAGCGGGAATGAGCAGTTCTTC. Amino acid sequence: CAIKTSGNEQFF.

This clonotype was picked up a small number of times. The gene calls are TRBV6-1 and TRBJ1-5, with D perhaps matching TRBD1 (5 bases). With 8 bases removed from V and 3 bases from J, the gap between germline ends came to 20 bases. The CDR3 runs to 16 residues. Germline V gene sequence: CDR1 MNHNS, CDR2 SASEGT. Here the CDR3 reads CASCPARGADNQPQHF. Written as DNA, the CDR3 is TGTGCCAGCTGCCCAGCTCGCGGGGCCGACAATCAGCCCCAGCATTTT.

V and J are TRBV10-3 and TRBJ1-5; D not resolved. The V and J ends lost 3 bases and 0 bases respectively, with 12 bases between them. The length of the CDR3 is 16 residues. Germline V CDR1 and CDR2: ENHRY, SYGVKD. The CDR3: CAISDYKGNSNQPQHF. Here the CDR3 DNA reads TGTGCCATCAGTGACTATAAAGGAAATAGCAATCAGCCCCAGCATTTT.

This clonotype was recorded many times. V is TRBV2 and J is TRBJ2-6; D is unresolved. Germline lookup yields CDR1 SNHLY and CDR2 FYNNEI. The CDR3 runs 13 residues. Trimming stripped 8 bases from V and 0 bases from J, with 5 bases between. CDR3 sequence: CASRSSGANVLTF. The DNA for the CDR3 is TGTGCCAGCCGTAGCTCTGGGGCCAACGTCCTGACTTTC.

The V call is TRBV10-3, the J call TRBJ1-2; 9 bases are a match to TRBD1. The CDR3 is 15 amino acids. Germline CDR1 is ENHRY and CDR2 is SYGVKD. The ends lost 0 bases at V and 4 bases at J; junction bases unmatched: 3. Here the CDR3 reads CAISESQGAGYGYTF. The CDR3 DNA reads TGTGCCATCAGTGAGTCACAGGGGGCAGGCTATGGCTACACCTTC.

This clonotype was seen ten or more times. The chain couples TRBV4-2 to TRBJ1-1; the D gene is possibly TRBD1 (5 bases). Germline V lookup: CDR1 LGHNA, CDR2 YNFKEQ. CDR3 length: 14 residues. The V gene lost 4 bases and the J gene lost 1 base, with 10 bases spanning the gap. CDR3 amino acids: CASSPRDGNTEAFF. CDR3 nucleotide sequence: TGTGCCAGCAGCCCCCGGGACGGGAACACTGAAGCTTTCTTT.

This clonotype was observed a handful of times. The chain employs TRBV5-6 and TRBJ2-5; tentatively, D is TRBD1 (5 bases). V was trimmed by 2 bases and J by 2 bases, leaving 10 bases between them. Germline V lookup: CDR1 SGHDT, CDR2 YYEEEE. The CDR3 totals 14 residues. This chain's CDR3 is CASSFFDSQETQYF. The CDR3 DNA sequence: TGTGCCAGCAGCTTCTTTGACAGTCAAGAGACCCAGTACTTC.

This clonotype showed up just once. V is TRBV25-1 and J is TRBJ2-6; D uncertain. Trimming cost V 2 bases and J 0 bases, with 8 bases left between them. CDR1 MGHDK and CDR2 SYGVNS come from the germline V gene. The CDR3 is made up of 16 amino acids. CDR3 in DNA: TGTGCCAGCAGTGAAATATCAGTCTCTGGGGCCAACGTCCTGACTTTC. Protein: CASSEISVSGANVLTF.